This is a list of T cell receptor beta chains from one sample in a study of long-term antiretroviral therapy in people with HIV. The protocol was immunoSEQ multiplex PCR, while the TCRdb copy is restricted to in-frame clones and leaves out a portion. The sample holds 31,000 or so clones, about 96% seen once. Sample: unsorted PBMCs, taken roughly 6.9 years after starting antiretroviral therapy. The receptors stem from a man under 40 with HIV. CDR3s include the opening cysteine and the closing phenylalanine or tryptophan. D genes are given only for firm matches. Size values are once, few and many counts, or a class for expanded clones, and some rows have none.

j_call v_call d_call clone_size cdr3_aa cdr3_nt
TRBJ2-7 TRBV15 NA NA CATSEKGLSYEQYF TGTGCCACCAGCGAGAAAGGTCTCTCCTACGAGCAGTACTTC
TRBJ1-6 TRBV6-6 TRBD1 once CASSGAGTGNSPLHF TGTGCCAGCAGCGGGGCCGGGACAGGGAATTCACCCCTCCACTTT
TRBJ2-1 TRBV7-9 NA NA CASSLISGNEQFF TGTGCCAGCAGCTTAATATCTGGCAATGAGCAGTTCTTC
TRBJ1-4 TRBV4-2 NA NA CASSQVGQGNEKLFF TGTGCCAGCAGCCAAGTCGGGCAGGGTAATGAAAAACTGTTTTTT
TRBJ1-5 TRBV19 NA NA CASSISGQGNQPQHF TGTGCCAGTAGTATTTCCGGGCAGGGCAATCAGCCCCAGCATTTT
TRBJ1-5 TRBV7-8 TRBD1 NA CASSVRTGGNQPQHF TGTGCCAGCAGCGTTCGGACAGGGGGCAATCAGCCCCAGCATTTT
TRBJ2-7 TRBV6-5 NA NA CASSQGGNEQYF TGTGCCAGCAGTCAAGGGGGGAACGAGCAGTACTTC
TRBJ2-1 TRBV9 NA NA CASGQGPSEQFF TGTGCCAGCGGGCAGGGACCTTCTGAGCAGTTCTTC
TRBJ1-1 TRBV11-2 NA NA CASSFRGIEAFF TGTGCCAGCAGCTTTAGGGGGATTGAAGCTTTCTTT
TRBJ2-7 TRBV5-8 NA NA CASSLELASVEQYF TGTGCCAGCAGCTTGGAGTTAGCTTCTGTCGAGCAGTACTTC
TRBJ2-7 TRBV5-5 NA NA CASEGRGTEQYF TGTGCCAGCGAGGGTCGGGGGACCGAGCAGTACTTC
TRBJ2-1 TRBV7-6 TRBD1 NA CASSPWTGGNEQFF TGTGCCAGCAGCCCGTGGACAGGGGGAAATGAGCAGTTCTTC
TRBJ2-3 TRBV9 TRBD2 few CASSRGDSTDTQYF TGTGCCAGCAGCCGGGGGGATAGCACAGATACGCAGTATTTT
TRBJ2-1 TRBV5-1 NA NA CASSLDDGYNEQFF TGCGCCAGCAGCTTGGACGACGGATACAATGAGCAGTTCTTC
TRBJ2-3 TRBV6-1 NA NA CASMASGTDTQYF TGTGCCAGCATGGCTAGCGGCACAGATACGCAGTATTTT
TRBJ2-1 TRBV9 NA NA CASSAGQRSNEQFF TGTGCCAGCAGCGCGGGGCAAAGGAGCAATGAGCAGTTCTTC
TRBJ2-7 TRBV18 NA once CASSPLMGTGSYEQYF TGTGCCAGCTCCCCCCTGATGGGGACTGGTTCCTACGAGCAGTACTTC
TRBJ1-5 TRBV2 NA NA CASEGRGWPNQPQHF TGTGCCAGTGAGGGGAGGGGATGGCCCAATCAGCCCCAGCATTTT
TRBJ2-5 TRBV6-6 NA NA CASRTSETQYF TGTGCCAGCAGAACCAGCGAGACCCAGTACTTC
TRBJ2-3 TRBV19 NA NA CASSTIGQFPDTQYF TGTGCCAGTAGTACAATCGGACAGTTTCCAGATACGCAGTATTTT
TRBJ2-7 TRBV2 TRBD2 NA CAVGLAVYEQYF TGTGCCGTAGGACTAGCGGTGTACGAGCAGTACTTC
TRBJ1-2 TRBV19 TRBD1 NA CASSLGQANYGYTF TGTGCCAGTAGTCTCGGACAGGCCAACTATGGCTACACCTTC
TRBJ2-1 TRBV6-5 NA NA CASSYMQGGEQFF TGTGCCAGCAGTTACATGCAGGGCGGTGAGCAGTTCTTC
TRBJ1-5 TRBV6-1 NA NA CAVSMAESMVSQHF TGTGCCGTCAGTATGGCCGAATCGATGGTGTCCCAGCATTTT
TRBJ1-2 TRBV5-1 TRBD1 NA CASSPTTGTGESYGYTF TGCGCCAGCAGCCCCACCACCGGGACAGGGGAATCCTATGGCTACACCTTC
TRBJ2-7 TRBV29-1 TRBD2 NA CSVERTSGTAGEQYF TGCAGCGTTGAACGGACTAGCGGTACCGCCGGCGAGCAGTACTTC
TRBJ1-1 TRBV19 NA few CASREFRRNTEAFF TGTGCCAGTAGAGAGTTCCGACGGAACACTGAAGCTTTCTTT
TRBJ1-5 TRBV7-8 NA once CASSLHPGGSNQPQHF TGTGCCAGCAGCTTACATCCGGGGGGAAGCAATCAGCCCCAGCATTTT
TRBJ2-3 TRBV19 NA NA CASSIGRGDTQYF TGTGCCAGTAGTATAGGGAGGGGAGATACGCAGTATTTT
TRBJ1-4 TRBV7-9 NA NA CASTSGGEKLFF TGTGCCAGCACCTCCGGGGGTGAAAAACTGTTTTTT
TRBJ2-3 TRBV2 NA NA CASSEAGGDTQYF TGTGCCAGCAGTGAAGCGGGTGGAGATACGCAGTATTTT
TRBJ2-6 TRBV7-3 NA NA CASSRGPKGANVLTF TGTGCCAGCAGCCGGGGGCCGAAAGGGGCCAACGTCCTGACTTTC
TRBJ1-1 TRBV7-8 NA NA CASSLRSTEAFF TGTGCCAGCAGCTTGAGAAGCACTGAAGCTTTCTTT
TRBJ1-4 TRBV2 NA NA CASIRSGTTNEKLFF TGTGCCAGCATACGCTCGGGTACAACTAATGAAAAACTGTTTTTT
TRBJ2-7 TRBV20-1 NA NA CSARYLYEQYF TGCAGTGCTAGGTACCTCTACGAGCAGTACTTC
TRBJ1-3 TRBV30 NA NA CAWSGGSGNTIYF TGTGCCTGGAGCGGAGGCTCTGGAAACACCATATATTTT
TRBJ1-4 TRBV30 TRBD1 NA CAWSGTGTVGGKLFF TGTGCCTGGAGTGGGACCGGGACAGTAGGTGGAAAACTGTTTTTT
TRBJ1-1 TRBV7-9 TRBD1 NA CASSITTGGTEAFF TGTGCCAGCAGCATCACGACAGGGGGGACTGAAGCTTTCTTT
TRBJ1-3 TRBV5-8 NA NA CASSPGEISGNTIYF TGTGCCAGCAGCCCCGGGGAGATCTCTGGAAACACCATATATTTT
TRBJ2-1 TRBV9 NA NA CASSVIEGLAEQFF TGTGCCAGCAGCGTAATCGAGGGCCTAGCTGAGCAGTTCTTC